This T cell receptor beta chain was sequenced in a study of identifying expanded T cells in peripheral blood. Points from the study as a whole: Two-week clone count variance significantly increased as total template count grew. Technical replicates showed roughly 1.2 changed clones; two weeks 15 to 20; four weeks 19.

TCRdb's copy holds only in-frame clones and misses some; the assay was immunoSEQ multiplex PCR. Counted here are 65,000 to 95,000 clones, around 83% occurring once; the ten biggest clones make up 15% to 20%. Comments on this clone: Its cognate antigen is unknown.

This TCR came from a person aged 18-70 years in good health. Sample: blood.

The DNA of the CDR3 is TGCAGTGCTAGGCGTGAGCAGTTCTTC. Protein sequence: CSARREQFF. V is TRBV20-1 and J is TRBJ2-1, with no clear D. Between the trimmed V and J ends, which lost 3 bases and 9 bases, there was a span of 3 bases. Germline loops: CDR1 DFQATT, CDR2 SNEGSKA (reference sequence). The CDR3 consists of 9 residues.